These T cell receptor beta chains were read from a single sample in a study of tumor-infiltrating lymphocytes in primary liver carcinoma. From the multiplex PCR reads, TCRdb called clonotypes with MiXCR, one entry per CDR3 protein. The table has 330,000 or so distinct CDR3 sequences, around 60% seen once. Sample: peripheral blood. All receptors derive from a man aged 35 to 55 with primary liver carcinoma and hepatitis B virus infection. The conserved cysteine and the conserved F or W are not part of the CDR3 here. A D gene is named only where the DNA matches it firmly. Only part of the rows carry a size: once, few, many, or a class if the clone is expanded.

CDR3,D,J,size,V
ASSVGQINEQF,TRBD1,TRBJ2-1,few,TRBV5-1
ASSQGLVDIQY,.,TRBJ2-4,many,TRBV4-1
AIASGQGSYEQY,TRBD1,TRBJ2-7,once,TRBV6-5
ASSLLGAETGELF,.,TRBJ2-2,.,TRBV11-2
SARLAGDTGELF,TRBD2,TRBJ2-2,few,TRBV20-1
AISPVPRTDNEKLF,.,TRBJ1-4,.,TRBV10-3
ASSERDLVYEQY,.,TRBJ2-7,.,TRBV6-1
ASNYDREETQY,TRBD1,TRBJ2-5,many,TRBV12-3/TRBV12-4
ASSLEASVDYEQY,.,TRBJ2-7,few,TRBV5-4
VSSSLGAGGAVRAQH,TRBD1,TRBJ1-5,.,TRBV12-3/TRBV12-4
VSSLEASGRAAYEQY,TRBD2,TRBJ2-7,.,TRBV11-1
ASSEATDRNSPLH,.,TRBJ1-6,.,TRBV11-1
ASSWTGSTEAF,TRBD1,TRBJ1-1,.,TRBV6-5
ASSSPTGTLMQY,.,TRBJ2-3,.,TRBV11-2
ASSSGDGSYEQY,.,TRBJ2-7,.,TRBV7-9
ASSSKEDHYEQL,.,TRBJ2-1,.,TRBV11-1
ASSLGRGPF,.,TRBJ1-1,many,TRBV12-3/TRBV12-4
ASSVVDGANVLT,.,TRBJ2-6,.,TRBV9
AISAREGQPQY,TRBD2,TRBJ2-5,.,TRBV10-3
ASSWSGSGTDMQY,.,TRBJ2-3,.,TRBV6-6
ASSYSRTSNQPQH,.,TRBJ1-5,many,TRBV6-5
ASSLVSQATDMQY,.,TRBJ2-3,.,TRBV11-2
ASSQDSGRWNEQF,TRBD2,TRBJ2-1,many,TRBV14
ASSQAASAHGGYT,.,TRBJ1-2,.,TRBV14
ASSLGFFTGLSGNTIY,.,TRBJ1-3,.,TRBV28
PSSRRGRDNNEQF,.,TRBJ2-1,once,TRBV11-2
ASSSLTGRNEQF,TRBD1,TRBJ2-1,.,TRBV6-5